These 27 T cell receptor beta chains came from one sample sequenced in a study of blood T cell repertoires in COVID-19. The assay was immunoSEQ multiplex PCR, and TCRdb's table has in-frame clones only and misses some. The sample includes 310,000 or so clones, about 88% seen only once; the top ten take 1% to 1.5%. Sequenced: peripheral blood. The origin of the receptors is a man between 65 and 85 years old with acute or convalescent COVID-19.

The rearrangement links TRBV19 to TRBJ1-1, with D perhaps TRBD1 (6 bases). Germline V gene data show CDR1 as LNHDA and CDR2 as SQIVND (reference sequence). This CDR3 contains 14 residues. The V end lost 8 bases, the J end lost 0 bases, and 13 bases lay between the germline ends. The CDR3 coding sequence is TGTGCCAGTGGATCGACAGGCCTGAACACTGAAGCTTTCTTT. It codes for CASGSTGLNTEAFF. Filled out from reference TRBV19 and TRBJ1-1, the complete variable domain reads DGGITQSPKYLFRKEGQNVTLSCEQNLNHDAMYWYRQDPGQGLRLIYYSQIVNDFQKGDIAEGYSVSREKKESFPLTVTSAQKNPTAFYLCASGSTGLNTEAFFGQGTRLTVV.

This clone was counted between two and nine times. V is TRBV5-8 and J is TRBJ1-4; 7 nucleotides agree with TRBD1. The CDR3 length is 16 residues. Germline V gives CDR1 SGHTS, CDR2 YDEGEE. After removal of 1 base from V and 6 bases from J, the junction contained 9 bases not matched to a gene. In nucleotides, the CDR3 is TGTGCCAGCAGCTTGTGGGCAGGGGGTTCCGATGAAAAACTGTTTTTT. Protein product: CASSLWAGGSDEKLFF.

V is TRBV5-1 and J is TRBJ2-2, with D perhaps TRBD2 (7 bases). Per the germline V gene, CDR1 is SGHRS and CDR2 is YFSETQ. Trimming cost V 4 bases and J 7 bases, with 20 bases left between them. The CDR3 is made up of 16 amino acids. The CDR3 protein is CASSAPDAGAGGELFF. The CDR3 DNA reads TGCGCCAGCAGCGCCCCAGATGCGGGGGCTGGCGGGGAGCTGTTTTTT.

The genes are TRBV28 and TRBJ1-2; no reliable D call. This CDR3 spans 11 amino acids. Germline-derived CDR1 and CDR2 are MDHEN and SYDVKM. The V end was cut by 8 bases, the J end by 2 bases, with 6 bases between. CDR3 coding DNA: TGTGCCAGCGAGAGCAACTATGGCTACACCTTC. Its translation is CASESNYGYTF.

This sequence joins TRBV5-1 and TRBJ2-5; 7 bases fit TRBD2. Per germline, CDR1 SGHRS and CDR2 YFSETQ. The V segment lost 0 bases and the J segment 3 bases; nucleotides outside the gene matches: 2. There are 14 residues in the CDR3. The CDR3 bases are TGCGCCAGCAGCTTGGCCACTAGCGAAGAGACCCAGTACTTC. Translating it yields CASSLATSEETQYF.

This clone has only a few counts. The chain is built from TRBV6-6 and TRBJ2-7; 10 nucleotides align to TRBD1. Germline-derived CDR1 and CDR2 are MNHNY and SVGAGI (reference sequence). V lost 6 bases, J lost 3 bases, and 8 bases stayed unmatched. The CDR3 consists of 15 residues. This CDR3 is CASRQGQGVYYEQYF. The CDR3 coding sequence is TGTGCCAGCAGGCAAGGACAGGGGGTATACTACGAGCAGTACTTC.

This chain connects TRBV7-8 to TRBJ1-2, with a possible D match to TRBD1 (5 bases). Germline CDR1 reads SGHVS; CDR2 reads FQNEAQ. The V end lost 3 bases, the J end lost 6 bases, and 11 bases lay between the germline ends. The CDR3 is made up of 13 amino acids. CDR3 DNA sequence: TGTGCCAGCAGCTTTATCCAGGGTCATGGCTACACCTTC. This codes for CASSFIQGHGYTF. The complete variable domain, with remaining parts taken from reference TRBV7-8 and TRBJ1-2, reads GAGVSQSPRYKVAKRGQDVALRCDPISGHVSLFWYQQALGQGPEFLTYFQNEAQLDKSGLPSDRFFAERPEGSVSTLKIQRTQQEDSAVYLCASSFIQGHGYTFGSGTRLTVV.

CDR3 in amino acids: CASSLGGGVAYEQYF. DNA of the CDR3: TGTGCCAGCAGTTTAGGAGGGGGCGTCGCCTACGAGCAGTACTTC. This chain joins TRBV28 and TRBJ2-7; D might be TRBD1 (7 bases). The V gene lost 2 bases and the J gene lost 2 bases, with 13 bases spanning the gap. CDR1 is MDHEN, CDR2 SYDVKM, per germline. The length of the CDR3 is 15 residues.

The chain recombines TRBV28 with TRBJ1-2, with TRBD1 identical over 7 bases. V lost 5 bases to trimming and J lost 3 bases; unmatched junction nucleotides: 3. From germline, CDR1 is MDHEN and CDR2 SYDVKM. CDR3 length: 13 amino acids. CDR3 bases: TGTGCCAGCAGTCCGGGACAGTACTATGGCTACACCTTC. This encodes CASSPGQYYGYTF.

The CDR3 sequence is CASSLVSSGSWGNIQYF. CDR3 coding DNA: TGCGCCAGCAGCTTGGTGTCTAGCGGGAGCTGGGGGAACATTCAGTACTTC. The chain is built from TRBV5-1 and TRBJ2-4, with 10 bases identical to TRBD2. V shed 0 bases, J shed 7 bases, and the junction held 10 bases outside the gene matches. The CDR3 is 17 residues long. Germline CDR1 is SGHRS and CDR2 is YFSETQ. The whole variable domain, remainder taken from reference TRBV5-1 and TRBJ2-4, is KAGVTQTPRYLIKTRGQQVTLSCSPISGHRSVSWYQQTPGQGLQFLFEYFSETQRNKGNFPGRFSGRQFSNSRSEMNVSTLELGDSALYLCASSLVSSGSWGNIQYFGAGTRLSVL.

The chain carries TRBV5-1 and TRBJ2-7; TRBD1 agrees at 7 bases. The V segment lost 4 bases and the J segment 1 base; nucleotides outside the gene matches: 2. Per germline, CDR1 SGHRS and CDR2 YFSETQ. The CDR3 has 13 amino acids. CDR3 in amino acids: CASSRDRSYEQYF. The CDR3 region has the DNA TGCGCCAGCAGCCGGGACAGATCCTACGAGCAGTACTTC.

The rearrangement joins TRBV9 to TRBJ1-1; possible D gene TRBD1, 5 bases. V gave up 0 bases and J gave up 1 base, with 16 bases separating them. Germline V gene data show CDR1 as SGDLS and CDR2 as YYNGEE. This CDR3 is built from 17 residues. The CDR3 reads CASSVGTAGFENTEAFF. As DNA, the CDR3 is TGTGCCAGCAGCGTAGGCACGGCAGGGTTTGAGAACACTGAAGCTTTCTTT.

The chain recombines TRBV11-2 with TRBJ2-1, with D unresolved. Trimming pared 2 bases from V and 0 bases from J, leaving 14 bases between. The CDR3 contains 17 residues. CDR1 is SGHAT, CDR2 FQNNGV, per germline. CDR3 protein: CASSLYLRGDSYNEQFF. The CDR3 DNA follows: TGTGCCAGCAGCTTATATCTGCGCGGAGACTCCTACAATGAGCAGTTCTTC.

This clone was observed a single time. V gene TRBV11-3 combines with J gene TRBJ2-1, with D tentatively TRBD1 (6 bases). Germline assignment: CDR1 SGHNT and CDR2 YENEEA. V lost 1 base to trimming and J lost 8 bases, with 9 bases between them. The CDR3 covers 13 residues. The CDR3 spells CASSLGYRDEQFF. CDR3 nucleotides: TGTGCCAGCAGCTTAGGGTACAGGGATGAGCAGTTCTTC.

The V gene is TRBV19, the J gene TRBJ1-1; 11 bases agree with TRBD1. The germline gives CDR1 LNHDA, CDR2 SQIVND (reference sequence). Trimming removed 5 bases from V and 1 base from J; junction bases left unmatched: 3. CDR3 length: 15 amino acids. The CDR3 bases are TGTGCCAGTAGTTTTGGGACAGGGGGGAACACTGAAGCTTTCTTT. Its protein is CASSFGTGGNTEAFF. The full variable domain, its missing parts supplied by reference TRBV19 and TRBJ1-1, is DGGITQSPKYLFRKEGQNVTLSCEQNLNHDAMYWYRQDPGQGLRLIYYSQIVNDFQKGDIAEGYSVSREKKESFPLTVTSAQKNPTAFYLCASSFGTGGNTEAFFGQGTRLTVV.

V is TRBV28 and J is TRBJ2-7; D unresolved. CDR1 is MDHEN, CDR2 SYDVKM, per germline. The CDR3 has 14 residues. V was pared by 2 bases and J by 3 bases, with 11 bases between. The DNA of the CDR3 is TGTGCCAGCAGTTTAGTTCCGAGATACTACGAGCAGTACTTC. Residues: CASSLVPRYYEQYF.

CDR3 sequence reads: CASSPMTSGYNEQFF. The CDR3 region has the DNA TGTGCCAGCTCACCAATGACTAGCGGCTACAATGAGCAGTTCTTC. The V and J genes are TRBV18 and TRBJ2-1; TRBD2 aligns across 9 bases. The V and J ends lost 2 bases and 3 bases, in that order; junction bases with no gene match: 2. CDR1 and CDR2 from the germline V gene are KGHSH and LQKENI. The CDR3 loop spans 15 amino acids.

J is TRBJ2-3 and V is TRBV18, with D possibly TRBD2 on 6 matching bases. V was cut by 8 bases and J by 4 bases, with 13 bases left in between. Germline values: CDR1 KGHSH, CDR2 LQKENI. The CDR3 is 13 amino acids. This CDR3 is CASTREGPDTQYF. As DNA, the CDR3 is TGTGCCAGCACGCGGGAAGGGCCAGATACGCAGTATTTT.

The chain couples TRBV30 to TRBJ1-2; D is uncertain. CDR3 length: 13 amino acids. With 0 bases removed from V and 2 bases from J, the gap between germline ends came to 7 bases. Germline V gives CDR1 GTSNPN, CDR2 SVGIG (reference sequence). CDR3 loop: CAWSVSGNYGYTF. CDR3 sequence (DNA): TGTGCCTGGAGTGTGTCCGGGAACTATGGCTACACCTTC.

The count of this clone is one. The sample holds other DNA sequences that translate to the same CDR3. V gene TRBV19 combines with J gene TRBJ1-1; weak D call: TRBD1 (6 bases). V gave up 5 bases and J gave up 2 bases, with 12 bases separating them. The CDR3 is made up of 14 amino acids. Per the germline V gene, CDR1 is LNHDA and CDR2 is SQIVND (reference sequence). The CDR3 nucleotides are TGTGCCAGTAGTCCGGGACACCTTAACACTGAAGCTTTCTTT. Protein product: CASSPGHLNTEAFF.

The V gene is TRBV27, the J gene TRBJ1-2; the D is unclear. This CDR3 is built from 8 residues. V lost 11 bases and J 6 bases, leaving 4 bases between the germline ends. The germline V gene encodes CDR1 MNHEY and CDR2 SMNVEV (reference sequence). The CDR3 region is CAGDGYTF. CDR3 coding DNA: TGTGCCGGAGATGGCTACACCTTC.

CDR3 protein: CASSVEGSGTSYGYTF. CDR3 in DNA: TGTGCCAGCAGCGTAGAGGGATCCGGGACATCTTATGGCTACACCTTC. This chain joins TRBV9 and TRBJ1-2; perhaps TRBD1 as D (6 bases). V was trimmed by 0 bases and J by 5 bases, leaving 17 bases between them. The V gene's germline CDR1 is SGDLS and CDR2 YYNGEE. The CDR3 totals 16 residues.

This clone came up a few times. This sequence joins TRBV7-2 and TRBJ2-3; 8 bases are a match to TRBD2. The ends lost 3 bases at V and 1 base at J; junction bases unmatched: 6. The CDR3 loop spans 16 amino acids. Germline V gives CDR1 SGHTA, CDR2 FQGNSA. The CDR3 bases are TGTGCCAGCAGCTTTTCCGGGCGGGGGGGCACAGATACGCAGTATTTT. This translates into CASSFSGRGGTDTQYF.

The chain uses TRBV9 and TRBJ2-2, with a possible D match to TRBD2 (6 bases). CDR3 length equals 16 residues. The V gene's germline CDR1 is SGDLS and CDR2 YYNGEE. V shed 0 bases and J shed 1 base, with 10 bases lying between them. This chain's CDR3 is CASSVGNSGNTGELFF. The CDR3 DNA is TGTGCCAGCAGCGTAGGAAATAGCGGGAACACCGGGGAGCTGTTTTTT. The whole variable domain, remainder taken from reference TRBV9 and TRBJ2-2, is DSGVTQTPKHLITATGQRVTLRCSPRSGDLSVYWYQQSLDQGLQFLIQYYNGEERAKGNILERFSAQQFPDLHSELNLSSLELGDSALYFCASSVGNSGNTGELFFGEGSRLTVL.

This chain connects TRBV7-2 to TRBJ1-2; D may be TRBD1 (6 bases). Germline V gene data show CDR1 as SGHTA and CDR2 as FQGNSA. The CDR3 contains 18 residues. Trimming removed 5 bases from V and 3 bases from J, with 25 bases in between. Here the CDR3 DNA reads TGTGCCAGCAGCAACTACCCTACCGGGCCTCAGGGGCACTATGGCTACACCTTC. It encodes CASSNYPTGPQGHYGYTF.

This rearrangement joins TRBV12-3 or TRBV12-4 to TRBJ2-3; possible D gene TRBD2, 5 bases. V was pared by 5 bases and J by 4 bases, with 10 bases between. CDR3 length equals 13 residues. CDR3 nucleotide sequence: TGTGCCAGCAGTCCTCCGGGATCAGATACGCAGTATTTT. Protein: CASSPPGSDTQYF.

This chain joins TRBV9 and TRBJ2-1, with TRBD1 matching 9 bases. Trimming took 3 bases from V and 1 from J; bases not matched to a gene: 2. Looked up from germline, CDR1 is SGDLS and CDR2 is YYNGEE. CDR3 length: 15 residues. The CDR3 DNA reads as TGTGCCAGCAGCGCACAGGGGGCTTCCTACAATGAGCAGTTCTTC. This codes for CASSAQGASYNEQFF.